The rows below give T cell receptor beta chains drawn from one sample of a study of beta chain features in type 1 diabetes. TCRdb's copy holds only in-frame clones and misses some; the assay was immunoSEQ multiplex PCR. The sample has 400,000 to 550,000 clones, roughly 11% seen once. The sample was naive CD4+ T cells from blood. The receptors stem from a woman under 30 in good health. Each CDR3 is given with its conserved first and last residue. The D gene is left open where the match is weak. Where a row states a size, it is once, few, many or the class of an expanded clone; other rows omit it.

.,.,TRBJ1-4,TRBV18,TGTGCCAGCTCATTATTTGAGATCGGGAGTGAAAAACTGTTTTTT,CASSLFEIGSEKLFF
.,few,TRBJ2-7,TRBV7-2,TGTGCCAGCAGCTTAGGCGGGGCGGAATACGAGCAGTACTTC,CASSLGGAEYEQYF
.,.,TRBJ2-3,TRBV6-6,TGTGCCAGCCGCGAGGTGGCAGATACGCAGTATTTT,CASREVADTQYF
.,few,TRBJ2-5,TRBV29-1,TGCAGCGGGGGTCAGGGACTCCAAGAGACCCAGTACTTC,CSGGQGLQETQYF
.,few,TRBJ2-1,TRBV9,TGTGCCAGCAGCCCCCGTCGGGGGACTCTCTCTTACAATGAGCAGTTCTTC,CASSPRRGTLSYNEQFF
TRBD1,.,TRBJ2-1,TRBV9,TGTGCCAGCAGCCCACGCTACCGGGACAGGGAAGGATTGGGGCAGTTCTTC,CASSPRYRDREGLGQFF
.,.,TRBJ2-3,TRBV9,TGTGCCAGCAGCGTGGACCAACCTAGCACAGATACGCAGTATTTT,CASSVDQPSTDTQYF
TRBD2,.,TRBJ2-5,TRBV27,TGTGCCAGCAGTTTATCTAAGACTAGCGGGAGGGGAAAGACCCAGTACTTC,CASSLSKTSGRGKTQYF
TRBD1,few,TRBJ1-4,TRBV18,TGTGCCAGCTCACCGGACAGGGGTAATGAAAAACTGTTTTTT,CASSPDRGNEKLFF
TRBD1,few,TRBJ2-1,TRBV19,TGTGCCAGTAGTATAAGGAGGACAGGGTACAATGAGCAGTTCTTC,CASSIRRTGYNEQFF
.,.,TRBJ1-2,TRBV28,TGTGCCAGCAGTTTGGACTTCTATGGCTACACCTTC,CASSLDFYGYTF
TRBD2,few,TRBJ2-7,TRBV6-1,TGTGCCAGCAGTTCTAAGCGGGAGAACGACGAGCAGTACTTC,CASSSKRENDEQYF
TRBD1,.,TRBJ1-1,TRBV18,TGTGCCAGCTCACTCCGGGACAGGACCACCCTAGAAGCTTTCTTT,CASSLRDRTTLEAFF
TRBD1,few,TRBJ1-6,TRBV6-5,TGTGCCAGCAGTTACTCTGGGGGACAGGGGCATTCACCCCTCCACTTT,CASSYSGGQGHSPLHF
.,few,TRBJ2-1,TRBV7-7,TGTGCTAGCAGCTTAGCATGGGGTCCCTCGAATGAGCAGTTCTTC,CASSLAWGPSNEQFF
.,few,TRBJ2-2,TRBV7-3,TGTGCCAGCAGCTTATGGAACACCGGGGAGCTGTTTTTT,CASSLWNTGELFF
.,few,TRBJ2-3,TRBV30,TGTGCCTGGAGTGCGGCGGATACGCAGTATTTT,CAWSAADTQYF
TRBD1,.,TRBJ2-1,TRBV27,TGTGCCAGCACCCATGTGGGGACAGGGGGAAATGAGCAGTTCTTC,CASTHVGTGGNEQFF
.,.,TRBJ1-5,TRBV4-2,TGTGCCAGCAGCCAAGGAGAAGGGCAGCCCCAGCATTTT,CASSQGEGQPQHF
.,.,TRBJ1-2,TRBV28,TGTGCCAGCAGTTTATTCTATGGCTACACCTTC,CASSLFYGYTF
.,.,TRBJ2-5,TRBV18,TGTGCCAGCTCACCGGAGCAAGAGACCCAGTACTTC,CASSPEQETQYF
.,few,TRBJ2-1,TRBV9,TGTGCCAGCAGCGCCGCAGCGGGACACTCTGGCGATGAGCAGTTCTTC,CASSAAAGHSGDEQFF
.,.,TRBJ1-2,TRBV5-4,TGTGCCAGCAGCTTGTCCCCGATAGTAGCTAACTATGGCTACACCTTC,CASSLSPIVANYGYTF
TRBD2,.,TRBJ2-7,TRBV7-3,TGTGCCAGCAGCTTAGCGGGAGGTCCCTACGAGCAGTACTTC,CASSLAGGPYEQYF
.,few,TRBJ2-6,TRBV5-1,TGCGCCAGCAGCGCGCAAAGTTCTGGGGCCAACGTCCTGACTTTC,CASSAQSSGANVLTF
.,few,TRBJ2-1,TRBV7-2,TGTGCCAGCAGCTTAATCCCCTCGGCGCCGGTCTACAATGAGCAGTTCTTC,CASSLIPSAPVYNEQFF
TRBD2,few,TRBJ2-7,TRBV7-7,TGTGCTAGCAGCTTATCACTAGCGGGAGGCCCCTACGAGCAGTACTTC,CASSLSLAGGPYEQYF
.,few,TRBJ1-2,TRBV5-4,TGTGCCAGCAGCCCCCAACAGGGAAACTATGGCTACACCTTC,CASSPQQGNYGYTF
.,.,TRBJ2-3,TRBV4-3,TGCGCCAGCAGCCAAGTAGCGGCGGCTAGCACAGATACGCAGTATTTT,CASSQVAAASTDTQYF
.,few,TRBJ2-3,TRBV5-1,TGCGCCAGCAGCCACAGGGTGGATACGCAGTATTTT,CASSHRVDTQYF
TRBD1,once,TRBJ2-5,TRBV6-6,TGTGCCAGCAGTTTACAGGGGACAACACAAGAGACCCAGTACTTC,CASSLQGTTQETQYF
.,.,TRBJ1-3,TRBV4-3,TGCGCCAGCAGCCGGGGGCCTATCTCTGGAAACACCATATATTTT,CASSRGPISGNTIYF
.,.,TRBJ2-1,TRBV5-1,TGCGCCAGCAGCCTAGCGCAGTACAATGAGCAGTTCTTC,CASSLAQYNEQFF
TRBD1,few,TRBJ2-1,TRBV11-1,TGTGCCAGCAGCGGAACAGGGGTGGAGCAGTTCTTC,CASSGTGVEQFF
.,.,TRBJ2-3,TRBV7-2,TGTGCCAGCAGCTTAAGAGCTAACACAGATACGCAGTATTTT,CASSLRANTDTQYF
.,few,TRBJ1-5,TRBV27,TGTGCCAGCAGTTTACGAATGGGCCAGCCCCAGCATTTT,CASSLRMGQPQHF
.,few,TRBJ1-6,TRBV28,TGTGCCAGCAGGGCCCTTTGGAGGGGTAATTCACCCCTCCACTTT,CASRALWRGNSPLHF
.,.,TRBJ1-2,TRBV7-2,TGTGCCAGCAGCCCCCATGTACTCAGTGGCTACACCTTC,CASSPHVLSGYTF
.,few,TRBJ1-2,TRBV27,TGTGCCAGCAGTTTCATTGGCAGGGAAGGCTACACCTTC,CASSFIGREGYTF
TRBD1,few,TRBJ1-3,TRBV10-3,TGTGCCATACAGGGGGCGATTGGAAACACCATATATTTT,CAIQGAIGNTIYF
.,few,TRBJ2-3,TRBV15,TGTGCCACCAGCACCCCCGGCCGTCCGGGGGCGGCAGATACGCAGTATTTT,CATSTPGRPGAADTQYF
.,few,TRBJ2-3,TRBV19,TGTGCCAGTAGTATAGGGACAGCGATCACAGATACGCAGTATTTT,CASSIGTAITDTQYF
TRBD1,few,TRBJ1-5,TRBV7-9,TGTGCCAGCAGCGGCGACAGGGACTTACTTCCTGGTCCGCCCCAGCATTTT,CASSGDRDLLPGPPQHF
TRBD2,few,TRBJ2-5,TRBV5-6,TGTGCCAGCAGCTTGGGGGCTAGCGGGTGGCAAGAGACCCAGTACTTC,CASSLGASGWQETQYF
TRBD1,.,TRBJ2-5,TRBV7-9,TGTGCCAGCGGTTTTAAGAGGGACAGGGGTCCCCCGACCCAGTACTTC,CASGFKRDRGPPTQYF
.,few,TRBJ2-5,TRBV14,TGTGCCAGCAGCCAAGCGCCAGGGACCCAGTACTTC,CASSQAPGTQYF